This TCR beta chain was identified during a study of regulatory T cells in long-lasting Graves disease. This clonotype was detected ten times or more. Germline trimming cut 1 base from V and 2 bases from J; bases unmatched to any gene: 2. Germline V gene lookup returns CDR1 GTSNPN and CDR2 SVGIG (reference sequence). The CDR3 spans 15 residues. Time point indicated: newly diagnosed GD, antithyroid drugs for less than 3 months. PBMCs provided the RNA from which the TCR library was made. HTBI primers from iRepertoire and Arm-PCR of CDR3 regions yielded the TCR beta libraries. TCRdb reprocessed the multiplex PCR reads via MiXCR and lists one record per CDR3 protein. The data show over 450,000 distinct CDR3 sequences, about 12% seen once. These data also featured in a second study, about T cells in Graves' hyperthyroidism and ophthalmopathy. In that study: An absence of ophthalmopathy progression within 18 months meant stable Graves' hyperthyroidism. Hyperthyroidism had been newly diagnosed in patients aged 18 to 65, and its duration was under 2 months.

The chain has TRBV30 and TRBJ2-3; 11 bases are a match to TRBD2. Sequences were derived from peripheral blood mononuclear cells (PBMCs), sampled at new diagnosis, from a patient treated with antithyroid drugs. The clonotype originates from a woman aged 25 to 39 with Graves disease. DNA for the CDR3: TGTGCCTGGAGTGGACTAGCGGGGTTCACAGATACGCAGTATTTT. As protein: CAWSGLAGFTDTQYF.